This T cell receptor beta chain was captured in a study of blood T cell repertoires in COVID-19. Looking at the study overall: Specimens from acute and convalescent COVID-19 originated in the United States, Italy and Spain. The cDNA or gDNA used as material had been derived from T cells, B-cell-depleted T cells, or PBMCs.

The CDR3 runs 12 residues. The germline V gene has CDR1 SGHTA and CDR2 FQGNSA. V was shortened by 5 bases and J by 7 bases, with 9 bases between the two germline ends. As originally analysed: Amplified reference gene primers provided the basis for estimating nucleated cell counts. Some clones are missing from TCRdb's copy, which holds only in-frame ones; the method was immunoSEQ multiplex PCR. The D gene and trimming were derived from the DNA, and the V and J assignments and clone size from that table. The sample shows 150,000 to 160,000 clones, 75% to 85% of them seen only once. The chain uses TRBV7-2 and TRBJ1-3, with D unclear. Source material: peripheral blood. The clonotype comes from a woman in her forties or fifties with acute or convalescent COVID-19. DNA of the CDR3: TGTGCCAGCAGCCATGGACTTAACACCATATATTTT. Protein sequence: CASSHGLNTIYF.